This TCR beta chain comes out of a study of blood T cell repertoires in COVID-19 (dated by TCRdb to the early 2020s). In the study overall: Samples covering the acute and convalescent phases of COVID-19 were provided by collaborators in the United States, Italy and Spain. The material from the prospective study consisted of cDNA or gDNA derived from T cells, B-cell-depleted T cells, or PBMCs. Deeply sampled blood TCRbeta repertoires from subjects exposed to, actively infected with, or recovered from COVID-19 were included in the dataset. The repertoires were released in a freely available public database meant as a resource for research on the immune response to SARS-CoV-2. The samples were drawn from the first 160 participants of the ongoing ImmuneRACE study and from some 1,300 subjects provided by 6 global collaborators. Sample metadata almost always included a de-identified subject ID, COVID-19 status, age in years and sex. Where available, HLA class I and class II types were obtained from metadata supplied by the sample provider rather than from assay-based typing.

Paper-wide results and their limitations: How much clinical and demographic metadata was included differed by source and by participant, and the metadata was provided uncurated.

This clone was seen once. Its antigen is currently not known. No base quality information exists; no much larger clone differs at one position. From the germline V gene, CDR1 is SGHTA and CDR2 is FQGNSA. V lost 1 base and J lost 3 bases; the stretch between them is 10 bases long. The CDR3 has 15 amino acids, counting the end cysteine and phenylalanine. Only CDR3 DNA is held: 45 bases, read in frame from base 1. The immunoSEQ Assay, a bias-controlled multiplex PCR, was used to amplify TCRbeta CDR3 regions from genomic DNA. In the paper's pipeline: The number of nucleated cells in each sample was estimated from the amplification of reference gene primers within the assay. To quantify the absolute abundance of each unique TCRbeta CDR3 rearrangement, sequence reads were collapsed and filtered. Productive Simpson clonality was computed per sample as the square root of Simpson's diversity index over productive rearrangements. TCRdb obtained this table from immuneACCESS and retained in-frame rearrangements with V and J assigned. These tables miss some clones; where compared with another copy, unresolved V genes account for less than half of the shortfall, and the remainder is unexplained. The V and J calls and clone size were taken over from that table, and D and trimming were inferred from the DNA. The sample table lists 150,000 or so clones, roughly 88% of them with a count of one. The ten largest clonotypes hold 2% to 3% of the sample.

Whole blood was collected in K2EDTA tubes by collaborating institutions according to the institutions' own protocols. For TCRbeta analysis, collaborator samples were shipped as frozen whole blood, as isolated PBMCs, or as DNA extracted from either sample type. The chain employs TRBV7-2 and TRBJ1-5; the best D guess is TRBD1, with 5 bases matching. Material for sequencing was peripheral blood. The TCR was taken from a man between 18 and 35 years old with acute or convalescent COVID-19. This receptor has the CDR3 CASSLVAGNNQPQHF. In nucleotides, the sequence is TGTGCCAGCAGCTTAGTAGCAGGGAACAATCAGCCCCAGCATTTT.